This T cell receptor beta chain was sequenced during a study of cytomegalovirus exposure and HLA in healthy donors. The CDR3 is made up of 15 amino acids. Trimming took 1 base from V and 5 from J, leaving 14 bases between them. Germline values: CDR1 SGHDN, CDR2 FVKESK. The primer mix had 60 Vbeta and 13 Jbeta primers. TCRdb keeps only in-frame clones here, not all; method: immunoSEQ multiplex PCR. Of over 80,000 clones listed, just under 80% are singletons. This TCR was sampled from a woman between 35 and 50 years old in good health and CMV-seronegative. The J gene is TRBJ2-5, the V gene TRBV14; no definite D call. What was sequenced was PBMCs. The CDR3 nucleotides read TGTGCCAGCAGCCAAGGATTAGCCGTCTGGGAGACCCAGTACTTC. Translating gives CASSQGLAVWETQYF.